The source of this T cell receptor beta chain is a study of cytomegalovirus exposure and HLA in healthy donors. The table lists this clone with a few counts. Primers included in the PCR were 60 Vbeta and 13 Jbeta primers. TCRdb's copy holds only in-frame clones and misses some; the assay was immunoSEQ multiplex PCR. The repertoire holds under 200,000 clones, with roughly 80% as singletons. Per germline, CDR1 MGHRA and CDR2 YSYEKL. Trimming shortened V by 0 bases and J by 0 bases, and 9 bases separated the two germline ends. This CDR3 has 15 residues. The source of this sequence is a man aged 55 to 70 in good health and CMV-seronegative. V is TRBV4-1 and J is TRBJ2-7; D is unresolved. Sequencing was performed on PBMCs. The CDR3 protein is CASSQDRKSSYEQYF. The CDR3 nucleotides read TGCGCCAGCAGCCAAGACAGGAAAAGCTCCTACGAGCAGTACTTC.